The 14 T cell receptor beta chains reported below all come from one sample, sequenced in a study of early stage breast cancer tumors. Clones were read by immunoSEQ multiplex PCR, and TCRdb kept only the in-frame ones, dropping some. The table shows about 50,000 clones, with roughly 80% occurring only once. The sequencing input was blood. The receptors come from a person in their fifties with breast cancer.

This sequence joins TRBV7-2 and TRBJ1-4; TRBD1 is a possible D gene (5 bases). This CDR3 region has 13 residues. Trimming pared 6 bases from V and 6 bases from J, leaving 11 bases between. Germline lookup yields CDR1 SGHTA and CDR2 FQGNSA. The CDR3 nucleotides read TGTGCCAGCAGGAGGGGTGGGGATGAAAAACTGTTTTTT. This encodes CASRRGGDEKLFF.

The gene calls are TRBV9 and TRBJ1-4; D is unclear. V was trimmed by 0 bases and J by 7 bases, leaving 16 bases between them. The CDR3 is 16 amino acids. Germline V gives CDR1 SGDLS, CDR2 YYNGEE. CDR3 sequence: CASSVGLPTAGEKLFF. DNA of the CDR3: TGTGCCAGCAGCGTAGGTCTCCCGACCGCGGGTGAAAAACTGTTTTTT.

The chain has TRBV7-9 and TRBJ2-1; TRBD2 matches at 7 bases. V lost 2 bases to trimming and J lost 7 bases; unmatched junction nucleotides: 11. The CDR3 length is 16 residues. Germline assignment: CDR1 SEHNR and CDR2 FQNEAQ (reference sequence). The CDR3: CASSLTRTLAVNEQFF. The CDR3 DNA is TGTGCCAGCAGCTTAACCCGGACGCTAGCGGTTAATGAGCAGTTCTTC.

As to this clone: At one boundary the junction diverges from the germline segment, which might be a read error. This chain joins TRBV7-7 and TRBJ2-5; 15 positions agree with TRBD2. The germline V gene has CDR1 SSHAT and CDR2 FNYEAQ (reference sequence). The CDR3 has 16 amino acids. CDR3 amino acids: CASSAGLAGGRETQYF. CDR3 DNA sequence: TGTGCTAGCAGCGCGGGACTAGCGGGAGGAAGAGAGACCCAGTACTTC. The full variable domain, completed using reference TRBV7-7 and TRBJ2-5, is GAGVSQSPRYKVTKRGQDVTLRCDPISSHATLYWYQQALGQGPEFLTYFNYEAQPDKSGLPSDRFSAERPEGSISTLTIQRTEQRDSAMYRCASSAGLAGGRETQYFGPGTRLLVL.

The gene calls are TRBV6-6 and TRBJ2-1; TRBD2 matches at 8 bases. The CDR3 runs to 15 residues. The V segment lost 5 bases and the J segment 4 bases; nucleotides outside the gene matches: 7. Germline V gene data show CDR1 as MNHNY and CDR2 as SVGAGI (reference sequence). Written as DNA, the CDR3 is TGTGCCAGCAGTCCCTCTTCGGGGGGGTACAATGAGCAGTTCTTC. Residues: CASSPSSGGYNEQFF.

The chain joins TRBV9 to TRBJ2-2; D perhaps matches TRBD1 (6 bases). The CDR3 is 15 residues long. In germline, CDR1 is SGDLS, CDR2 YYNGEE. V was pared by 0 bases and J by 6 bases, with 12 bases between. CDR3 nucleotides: TGTGCCAGCAGCGTAGGCGTACAGGGATCCGGGGAGCTGTTTTTT. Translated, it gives CASSVGVQGSGELFF.

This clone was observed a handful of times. The CDR3 loop reads CASSLTDPNTEAFF. The CDR3, as DNA: TGTGCCAGCAGCTTGACAGACCCGAACACTGAAGCTTTCTTT. This chain uses TRBV7-6 with TRBJ1-1, with D maybe TRBD1 (5 bases). The V gene's germline CDR1 is SGHVS and CDR2 FNYEAQ. The V and J ends lost 3 bases and 1 base respectively, with 9 bases between them. The CDR3 sequence is 14 residues long.

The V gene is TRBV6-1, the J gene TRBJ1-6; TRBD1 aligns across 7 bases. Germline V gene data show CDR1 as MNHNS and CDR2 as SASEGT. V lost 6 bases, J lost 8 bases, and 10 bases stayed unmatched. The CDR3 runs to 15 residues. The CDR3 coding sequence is TGTGCCAGCAGCCTACCCCAGGGGGACCATTCACCCCTCCACTTT. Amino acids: CASSLPQGDHSPLHF.

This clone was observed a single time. The CDR3 DNA reads TGTGCTAGTGGTTTGTGGCTAGCGGGGGGAAATACGCAGTATTTT. This codes for CASGLWLAGGNTQYF. The V and J genes are TRBV12-5 and TRBJ2-3; 11 nucleotides match TRBD2. J gave up 7 bases and V 2 bases, and 5 bases lay outside the gene matches. The CDR3 contains 15 residues. CDR1 and CDR2 (germline): LGHNT, FRNRAP.

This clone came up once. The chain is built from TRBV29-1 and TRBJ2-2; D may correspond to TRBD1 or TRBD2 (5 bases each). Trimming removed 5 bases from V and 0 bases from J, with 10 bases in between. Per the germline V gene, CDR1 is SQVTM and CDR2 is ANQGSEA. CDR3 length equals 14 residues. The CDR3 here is CSVPRGTNTGELFF. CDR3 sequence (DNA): TGCAGCGTTCCGAGGGGAACGAACACCGGGGAGCTGTTTTTT.

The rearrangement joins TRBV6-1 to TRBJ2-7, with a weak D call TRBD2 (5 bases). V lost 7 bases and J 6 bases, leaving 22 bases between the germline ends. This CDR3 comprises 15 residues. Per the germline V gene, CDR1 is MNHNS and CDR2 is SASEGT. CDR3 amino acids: CASTRGSVLRGEQYF. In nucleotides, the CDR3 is TGTGCCAGCACCCGCGGGTCAGTCCTACGGGGCGAGCAGTACTTC.

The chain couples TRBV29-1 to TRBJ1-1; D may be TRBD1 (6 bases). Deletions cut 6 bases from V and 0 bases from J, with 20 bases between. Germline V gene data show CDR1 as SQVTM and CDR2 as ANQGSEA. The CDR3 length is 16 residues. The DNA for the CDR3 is TGCAGCGTCCCCACCCCCGCAGGGGCTATGAACACTGAAGCTTTCTTT. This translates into CSVPTPAGAMNTEAFF.

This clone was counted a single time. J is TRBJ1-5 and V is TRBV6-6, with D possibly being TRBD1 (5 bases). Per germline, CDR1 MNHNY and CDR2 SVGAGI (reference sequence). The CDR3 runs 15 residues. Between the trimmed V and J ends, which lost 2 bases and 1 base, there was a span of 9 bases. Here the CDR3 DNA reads TGTGCCAGCAGTTACCGACAGATGAGCAATCAGCCCCAGCATTTT. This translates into CASSYRQMSNQPQHF.

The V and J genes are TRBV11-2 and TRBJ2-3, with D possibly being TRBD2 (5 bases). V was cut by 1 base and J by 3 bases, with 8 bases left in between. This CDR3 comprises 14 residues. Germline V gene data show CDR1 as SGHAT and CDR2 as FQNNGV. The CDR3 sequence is CASSLGSGTDTQYF. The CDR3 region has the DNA TGTGCCAGCAGCTTAGGTTCGGGGACAGATACGCAGTATTTT.